This entry lists 26 T cell receptor beta chains sequenced from one sample in a study of neurological immune-mediated disorders. TCRdb reprocessed the 5' RACE reads via MiXCR and lists one record per CDR3 protein. The sample holds approximately 86,000 distinct CDR3 sequences, around 2.6% seen once. Sequencing was carried out using PBMCs. The origin of the receptors is a woman aged 30 to 39 with multiple sclerosis.

This clonotype was detected ten times or more. The rearrangement joins TRBV5-1 to TRBJ2-3, with 8 bases lining up with TRBD1. CDR1 SGHRS and CDR2 YFSETQ come from the germline V gene. The CDR3 is made up of 16 amino acids. V lost 3 bases, J lost 3 bases, and 9 bases stayed unmatched. The CDR3 reads CASSSGTGRHTDTQYF. The CDR3 DNA reads TGCGCCAGCAGCTCGGGGACAGGAAGGCATACAGATACGCAGTATTTT.

This clonotype has a count of ten or more. The chain joins TRBV29-1 to TRBJ2-3, with 12 positions matching TRBD2. CDR3 length: 16 residues. Germline V lookup: CDR1 SQVTM, CDR2 ANQGSEA. V dropped 6 bases and J dropped 2; count of bases not matched to a gene: 9. CDR3 in DNA: TGCAGCGTAAGGGAGGGACTAGCGGGTCCCACAGATACGCAGTATTTT. It is translated as CSVREGLAGPTDTQYF.

In this sample, this clonotype turned up many times. The chain combines TRBV20-1 with TRBJ2-3; D may be TRBD2 (7 bases). V was shortened by 5 bases and J by 6 bases, with 9 bases between the two germline ends. CDR1 and CDR2 from the germline V gene are DFQATT and SNEGSKA (reference sequence). This CDR3 region has 11 residues. The CDR3 is CSAGRGDTQYF. The CDR3 DNA follows: TGCAGTGCTGGGAGGGGGGATACGCAGTATTTT.

This clonotype was observed at least ten times. This chain links TRBV20-1 with TRBJ2-3; D gene unclear. CDR3 size: 15 residues. Trimming left V 0 bases short and J 3 bases short, with 13 bases between. Germline CDR1 DFQATT, CDR2 SNEGSKA (reference sequence). The CDR3 here is CSARDLPRSTDTQYF. CDR3 DNA: TGCAGTGCTAGAGATCTGCCTCGAAGTACAGATACGCAGTATTTT.

This clonotype was recorded many times. DNA for the CDR3: TGTGCCACCAGCAGAGGCCAGACCTACGAGCAGTACTTC. Encoded protein: CATSRGQTYEQYF. V is TRBV15 and J is TRBJ2-7, with no clear D. This CDR3 has 13 residues. V lost 1 base and J lost 2, with 6 bases in between. Looked up from germline, CDR1 is LNHNV and CDR2 is YYDKDF (reference sequence).

This clonotype was detected ten times or more. The chain recombines TRBV7-2 with TRBJ1-5; no clear D. CDR3 length equals 13 residues. Germline loops: CDR1 SGHTA, CDR2 FQGNSA. V gave up 4 bases and J gave up 5 bases, with 9 bases separating them. CDR3 loop: CASSSTEDQPQHF. The CDR3 DNA follows: TGTGCCAGCAGCTCAACAGAGGATCAGCCCCAGCATTTT.

This clonotype came up many times. V and J are TRBV2 and TRBJ1-6; D might be TRBD1 (5 bases). CDR3 length equals 15 residues. Germline-derived CDR1 and CDR2 are SNHLY and FYNNEI. V was cut by 7 bases and J by 10 bases, with 20 bases left in between. The CDR3 nucleotides are TGTGCCAGCAACCCCCAGGGACTACTACAATCACCCCTCCACTTT. This encodes CASNPQGLLQSPLHF.

This clonotype was counted many times. This chain links TRBV9 with TRBJ2-1; 10 bases line up with TRBD2. CDR3 size: 14 residues. Per the germline V gene, CDR1 is SGDLS and CDR2 is YYNGEE. J was trimmed by 5 bases and V by 3 bases; bases with no gene match: 2. The CDR3 coding sequence is TGTGCCAGCAGCGGGACTAGCGGTCACAATGAGCAGTTCTTC. Its translation is CASSGTSGHNEQFF.

This clonotype was observed many times. The chain's CDR3 is CASSRASGRGNEQFF. The CDR3, as DNA: TGCGCCAGCAGTCGAGCTAGCGGGAGGGGGAATGAGCAGTTCTTC. The gene calls are TRBV10-2 and TRBJ2-1, with 12 bases lining up with TRBD2. CDR1 and CDR2 (germline): WSHSY, SAAADI. Trimming cost V 5 bases and J 7 bases; bases outside gene matches: 6. CDR3 length: 15 residues.

This clonotype was seen ten or more times. The chain carries TRBV6-4 and TRBJ2-3; TRBD2 aligns across 12 bases. The germline gives CDR1 MRHNA, CDR2 SNTAGT. The CDR3 runs 17 residues. Trimming at V came to 6 bases and at J to 4 bases, leaving 11 bases not matched to a gene. The CDR3 bases are TGTGCCAGCAGCCGACTAGCGGGAGTCGGGGGTGCAGATACGCAGTATTTT. It encodes CASSRLAGVGGADTQYF.

This clonotype was observed many times. This chain connects TRBV20-1 to TRBJ2-1; the D is unclear. Between the trimmed V and J ends, which lost 1 base and 8 bases, there was a span of 9 bases. Germline V CDR1 and CDR2: DFQATT, SNEGSKA (reference sequence). CDR3 length equals 12 residues. The CDR3 coding sequence is TGCAGTGCTAGAGGGGCAGAGGATGAGCAGTTCTTC. Encoded protein: CSARGAEDEQFF.

Ten or more counts support this clonotype. The rearrangement links TRBV3-1 to TRBJ2-7; D is undetermined. CDR1 LGHDT and CDR2 YNNKEL come from the germline V gene (reference sequence). V shed 2 bases and J shed 3 bases, with 11 bases lying between them. This CDR3 comprises 14 residues. CDR3 region: CASSQPPNNYEQYF. CDR3 sequence (DNA): TGTGCCAGCAGCCAACCTCCTAACAACTACGAGCAGTACTTC.

This clonotype occurred many times. The V gene is TRBV5-1, the J gene TRBJ2-4; 7 nucleotides align to TRBD1. The CDR3 is made up of 14 amino acids. Germline assignment: CDR1 SGHRS and CDR2 YFSETQ. Unmatched junction bases numbered 7, after V lost 4 bases and J lost 6 bases. CDR3 protein: CASSDPDRVNIQYF. CDR3 nucleotide sequence: TGCGCCAGCAGCGACCCCGACAGGGTAAACATTCAGTACTTC.

There are many counts of this clonotype. The chain combines TRBV7-2 with TRBJ2-5; 8 positions match TRBD1. Losses at the gene ends were 3 bases for V and 5 bases for J; bases not matched to a gene: 8. The CDR3 spans 15 residues. The germline CDR1 and CDR2 sequences are SGHTA and FQGNSA. The CDR3 region has the DNA TGTGCCAGCAGCTTTCCGACAGGGGCAGGGGAGACCCAGTACTTC. This translates into CASSFPTGAGETQYF.

In this sample, this clonotype turned up many times. This chain connects TRBV11-2 to TRBJ2-7; D is possibly TRBD1 or TRBD2 (5 bases each). The CDR3 loop spans 16 amino acids. Per germline, CDR1 SGHAT and CDR2 FQNNGV. Trimming pared 5 bases from V and 3 bases from J, leaving 20 bases between. CDR3 protein: CASSTRGPIPYYEQYF. Here the CDR3 DNA reads TGTGCCAGCAGCACCCGGGGCCCTATCCCTTACTACGAGCAGTACTTC.

This clonotype has ten or more counts. The J gene is TRBJ2-7, the V gene TRBV20-1, with D tentatively TRBD2 (6 bases). The V and J ends lost 0 bases and 4 bases respectively, with 13 bases between them. Germline V gene lookup returns CDR1 DFQATT and CDR2 SNEGSKA (reference sequence). The CDR3 is 14 amino acids. The CDR3 here is CSAREPSGWYEQYF. Here the CDR3 DNA reads TGCAGTGCTAGAGAACCCAGCGGGTGGTACGAGCAGTACTTC.

In its sample, this clonotype was seen many times. The chain uses TRBV7-8 and TRBJ2-7; the match to TRBD1 covers 7 bases. This CDR3 is 16 amino acids long. CDR1 is SGHVS and CDR2 is FQNEAQ in the germline V gene. Germline trimming cut 4 bases from V and 1 base from J; bases unmatched to any gene: 10. CDR3 nucleotide sequence: TGTGCCAGCAGCTCTAGGGGTGCAGGGGGTTCCTACGAGCAGTACTTC. Translated: CASSSRGAGGSYEQYF.

This clonotype occurred many times. The J gene is TRBJ2-3, the V gene TRBV20-1; TRBD1 aligns across 7 bases. The germline V gene encodes CDR1 DFQATT and CDR2 SNEGSKA (reference sequence). The CDR3 has 13 amino acids. The V segment lost 5 bases and the J segment 6 bases; nucleotides outside the gene matches: 8. CDR3 DNA sequence: TGCAGTGCTTTCCGCACAGGGGCTGATACGCAGTATTTT. The encoded protein is CSAFRTGADTQYF.

This clonotype was seen ten or more times. The chain combines TRBV20-1 with TRBJ2-5; D is ambiguous. V lost 3 bases, J lost 1 base, and 9 bases lay in between. CDR3 length equals 13 residues. Germline CDR1 is DFQATT and CDR2 is SNEGSKA (reference sequence). The CDR3 sequence is CSARDGLQETQYF. The CDR3 nucleotides read TGCAGTGCTAGGGACGGCCTCCAAGAGACCCAGTACTTC.

This clonotype has just a few counts. The chain couples TRBV4-1 to TRBJ2-7; 10 bases map to TRBD2. The CDR3 is made up of 15 amino acids. V gave up 5 bases and J gave up 3 bases; unmatched junction bases: 7. CDR1 and CDR2 (germline): MGHRA, YSYEKL. The DNA of the CDR3 is TGCGCCAGCAGCTTTTCTAGCGGGAGCATCTACGAGCAGTACTTC. It codes for CASSFSSGSIYEQYF.

This clonotype has just a few counts. The chain employs TRBV5-1 and TRBJ2-2; 11 positions match TRBD2. CDR1 is SGHRS, CDR2 YFSETQ, per germline. Unmatched junction bases numbered 2, after V lost 4 bases and J lost 0 bases. CDR3 size: 16 residues. The CDR3 is CASSALAGANTGELFF. The CDR3 DNA sequence: TGCGCCAGCAGCGCACTAGCGGGAGCGAACACCGGGGAGCTGTTTTTT.

This clonotype was counted ten times or more. V is TRBV7-2 and J is TRBJ2-4, with a tentative D call TRBD2 (6 bases). Germline CDR1 is SGHTA and CDR2 is FQGNSA. Trimming shortened V by 1 base and J by 6 bases, and 13 bases separated the two germline ends. The CDR3 contains 15 residues. CDR3 DNA: TGTGCCAGCAGCTTAGGGAGGGGCTCGTCAAACATTCAGTACTTC. Protein product: CASSLGRGSSNIQYF.

This clonotype was detected ten times or more. The chain links TRBV5-1 to TRBJ2-3; 8 bases match TRBD1. Trimming cost V 3 bases and J 6 bases; bases outside gene matches: 18. The CDR3 runs to 18 residues. Germline V gene data show CDR1 as SGHRS and CDR2 as YFSETQ. The CDR3, as DNA: TGCGCCAGCAGCTCGGGCGGACAGGGAATCGCGGGATTCGATACGCAGTATTTT. Its protein is CASSSGGQGIAGFDTQYF.

This clonotype was seen ten or more times. The chain joins TRBV7-6 to TRBJ2-3; TRBD2 might be the D (7 bases). Deletions cut 5 bases from V and 0 bases from J, with 15 bases between. The CDR3 runs 16 residues. CDR1 and CDR2 from the germline V gene are SGHVS and FNYEAQ. CDR3 DNA sequence: TGTGCCAGCAGCCCCCGTGCGGGGGCAAGCACAGATACGCAGTATTTT. It encodes CASSPRAGASTDTQYF.

This clonotype has a count of ten or more. The chain combines TRBV20-1 with TRBJ1-5, with unresolved D. This CDR3 spans 14 amino acids. The germline gives CDR1 DFQATT, CDR2 SNEGSKA (reference sequence). Trimming took 2 bases from V and 0 from J, leaving 8 bases between them. CDR3 coding DNA: TGCAGTGCTAGATCTGGGGATAGCAATCAGCCCCAGCATTTT. It codes for CSARSGDSNQPQHF.

This clonotype appeared many times. The chain couples TRBV6-4 to TRBJ1-6; D perhaps matches TRBD1 (5 bases). Germline V gene data show CDR1 as MRHNA and CDR2 as SNTAGT. Trimming cost V 7 bases and J 7 bases, with 11 bases left between them. This CDR3 comprises 13 residues. CDR3 in amino acids: CASNQGPNSPLHF. The CDR3 DNA reads TGTGCCAGCAACCAGGGACCCAATTCACCCCTCCACTTT.